This TCR beta chain was recorded in a study of blood T cell repertoires in COVID-19. J was trimmed by 4 bases and V by 8 bases; bases with no gene match: 5. The CDR3 has 13 amino acids. Per germline, CDR1 MGHRA and CDR2 YSYEKL. Followed longitudinally, the Seattle patients had been enrolled during active infection. TCRdb's table, derived via immunoSEQ multiplex PCR, lists solely in-frame clones and lacks some. In the table there are around 260,000 clones, around 87% of which are singletons. The chain carries TRBV4-1 and TRBJ1-5; 7 bases are shared with TRBD1. Specimen: peripheral blood. This receptor was obtained from a woman aged 60-75 years with COVID-19, enrolled during active disease. The chain's CDR3 is CASGDSSNQPQHF. In nucleotides, the CDR3 is TGCGCCAGCGGGGACAGTTCGAATCAGCCCCAGCATTTT.